This T cell receptor (beta chain) was identified during a study of cytomegalovirus exposure and HLA in healthy donors. On this clone: Its specificity is not known.

With 2 bases removed from V and 1 base from J, the gap between germline ends came to 14 bases. Per the germline V gene, CDR1 is MNHEY and CDR2 is SVGAGI. This CDR3 contains 16 residues. Study findings and constraints: Earlier analysis yielded a pattern in which most TCR beta V segments were productive about 87% or about 30% of the time.

60 Vbeta and 13 Jbeta primers were used in PCR. The method was immunoSEQ multiplex PCR; TCRdb's version includes in-frame clones alone and lacks a portion of them. The sample includes around 220,000 clones, about 83% of them seen just once. The J gene is TRBJ1-1, the V gene TRBV6-5; D might be TRBD1 (5 bases). The sequencing input was PBMCs. This TCR was recovered from a girl between 10 and 17 years old in good health and CMV-seronegative. Written as DNA, the CDR3 is TGTGCCAGCAGTTACAGTCCACAAACAGGGAACACTGAAGCTTTCTTT. Protein: CASSYSPQTGNTEAFF.